The 9 T cell receptor beta chains listed next were all sequenced from one sample in a study of T cell responses to AZD1222 COVID-19 vaccine (dated by TCRdb to the early 2020s). Read against the paper, the sample's time point label means: about 28 days (+/-7) after the second vaccine dose. Library prep was done by the immunoSEQ multiplex PCR assay. As stored in TCRdb, this immuneACCESS dataset retains in-frame rearrangements with V and J assigned. A fraction of the clones does not appear; measured against another copy, unresolved V genes explain less than half of the discrepancy, and the remainder lacks a known reason. The table for this sample lists approximately 100,000 clones; more than 70% of them were counted only once. The top ten clones comprise roughly 4.4% of the sample. This specimen consisted of peripheral blood, obtained 28 days after the second AZD1222 dose. All receptors derive from an adult who received the AZD1222 COVID-19 vaccine.

This clone appeared once. The genes are TRBV6-6 and TRBJ2-3; TRBD2 is a possible D gene (5 bases). The CDR3 spans 16 residues. Germline V gene lookup returns CDR1 MNHNY and CDR2 SVGAGI (reference sequence). V lost 0 bases, J lost 5 bases, and 15 bases lay in between. The CDR3 here is CASSYSLAGAGDTQYF. The CDR3, as DNA: TGTGCCAGCAGTTACTCTCTAGCCGGTGCTGGAGATACGCAGTATTTT.

The gene calls are TRBV28 and TRBJ2-7; weak D call: TRBD2 (5 bases). The CDR3 runs to 13 residues. Germline lookup yields CDR1 MDHEN and CDR2 SYDVKM. Trimming removed 11 bases from V and 2 bases from J, with 16 bases in between. CDR3 in amino acids: CALRRNGAYEQYF. CDR3 DNA sequence: TGTGCCCTCAGGAGGAACGGGGCCTACGAGCAGTACTTC.

The chain carries TRBV10-3 and TRBJ2-3; D gene ambiguous. Per germline, CDR1 ENHRY and CDR2 SYGVKD. The CDR3 runs 12 residues. Trimming took off 3 bases at V and 5 bases at J, with 6 bases between the two ends. DNA for the CDR3: TGTGCCATCAGTGATGGCCAAGATACGCAGTATTTT. Translating gives CAISDGQDTQYF.

This rearrangement joins TRBV19 to TRBJ1-2; D possibly corresponds to TRBD1 (6 bases). Germline-derived CDR1 and CDR2 are LNHDA and SQIVND (reference sequence). The CDR3 sequence is 13 residues long. Trimming shortened V by 3 bases and J by 7 bases, and 12 bases separated the two germline ends. CDR3: CASSIPGAVGYTF. In DNA, the CDR3 is TGTGCCAGTAGTATCCCGGGGGCGGTTGGCTACACCTTC.

This chain joins TRBV19 and TRBJ1-6; 9 bases line up with TRBD1. Unmatched junction bases numbered 7, after V lost 8 bases and J lost 5 bases. The CDR3 totals 15 residues. The V gene's germline CDR1 is LNHDA and CDR2 SQIVND (reference sequence). The CDR3 nucleotides read TGTGCCAGTGCACGACAGGGGGACCATAATTCACCCCTCCACTTT. As protein: CASARQGDHNSPLHF. The full variable domain, its missing parts supplied by reference TRBV19 and TRBJ1-6, is DGGITQSPKYLFRKEGQNVTLSCEQNLNHDAMYWYRQDPGQGLRLIYYSQIVNDFQKGDIAEGYSVSREKKESFPLTVTSAQKNPTAFYLCASARQGDHNSPLHFGNGTRLTVT.

This clone was seen a few times. This CDR3 is CASSQGHRQNTEAFF. The CDR3 region has the DNA TGCGCCAGCAGCCAAGGTCATCGACAGAACACTGAAGCTTTCTTT. The chain couples TRBV4-3 to TRBJ1-1; D not certain. CDR1 and CDR2 from the germline V gene are LGHNA and YSLEER. The CDR3 is 15 amino acids. With 1 base removed from V and 1 base from J, the gap between germline ends came to 10 bases.

The rearrangement uses TRBV30 and TRBJ2-7; 7 bases fit TRBD1. V dropped 1 base and J dropped 0; count of bases not matched to a gene: 6. Germline V gene data show CDR1 as GTSNPN and CDR2 as SVGIG (reference sequence). The CDR3 runs to 15 residues. CDR3 in DNA: TGTGCCTGGAGTGCCTGGACAGGAGTCTCCTACGAGCAGTACTTC. Its protein is CAWSAWTGVSYEQYF.

This sequence joins TRBV5-1 and TRBJ1-6, with TRBD1 matching 7 bases. This CDR3 contains 14 residues. Germline V gene sequence: CDR1 SGHRS, CDR2 YFSETQ. J gave up 8 bases and V 5 bases, and 7 bases lay outside the gene matches. The CDR3 region is CASRRDSRDSPLHF. The CDR3 DNA reads as TGCGCCAGCAGGAGGGACAGCCGAGATTCACCCCTCCACTTT.

The rearrangement joins TRBV7-2 to TRBJ2-5; possibly TRBD2 for D (6 bases). Germline loops: CDR1 SGHTA, CDR2 FQGNSA. This CDR3 has 15 residues. V lost 4 bases and J lost 2, with 14 bases in between. CDR3 in amino acids: CASSSFHGGQETQYF. The CDR3 DNA reads TGTGCCAGCAGCTCGTTCCATGGGGGGCAAGAGACCCAGTACTTC. The variable domain in full, completed from reference TRBV7-2 and TRBJ2-5, reads GAGVSQSPSNKVTEKGKDVELRCDPISGHTALYWYRQSLGQGLEFLIYFQGNSAPDKSGLPSDRFSAERTGGSVSTLTIQRTQQEDSAVYLCASSSFHGGQETQYFGPGTRLLVL.